Following are 2 T cell receptor beta chains from one sample sequenced in a study of early T cells in non-severe SARS-CoV-2 infection. Using its own MiXCR run on the 5' RACE reads, TCRdb lists one record per CDR3 protein. The table shows approximately 37,000 distinct CDR3 sequences, with 7.9% occurring only once. The sequencing used whole blood, collected at baseline. Source of these receptors: an adult who was a healthcare worker with PCR-confirmed SARS-CoV-2 infection or an uninfected control (not recorded which).

This clonotype was detected many times. V and J are TRBV18 and TRBJ2-7; weak D call: TRBD1 (6 bases). Trimming removed 0 bases at V and 3 bases at J, with 6 bases between. Germline CDR1 is KGHSH and CDR2 is LQKENI. The CDR3 spans 13 residues. CDR3 sequence reads: CASSPPDSYEQYF. DNA for the CDR3: TGTGCCAGCTCACCACCGGACAGCTACGAGCAGTACTTC.

A note on this clonotype: A much more abundant neighbour one base away suggests this may be a read error. V gene TRBV20-1 combines with J gene TRBJ2-1; no clear D. Germline loops: CDR1 DFQATT, CDR2 SNEGSKA (reference sequence). This CDR3 is 14 amino acids long. V shed 7 bases and J shed 0 bases, with 13 bases lying between them. DNA of the CDR3: TGCAGTGGGTCAACCTATAGCTCCTACAATGAGCAGTTCTTC. The encoded protein is CSGSTYSSYNEQFF.